The 29 T cell receptor beta chains below come from one sample, sequenced in a study of cytomegalovirus exposure and HLA in healthy donors (dated by TCRdb to about 2017). Receptor amplification or capture employed the immunoSEQ multiplex PCR assay. The multiplex PCR relied on a mix of 60 forward primers for TCR Vbeta segments and 13 reverse primers for TCR Jbeta segments. Here the immuneACCESS table is served through TCRdb, limited to in-frame sequences with V and J called. Missing clones are a known gap in these copies; in checked studies unresolved V genes cover under half, and the rest lacks a known reason. The sample profile shows about 170,000 clones; about 75% of them were found once. The ten largest clones capture about 2% of the sample. Material for sequencing was PBMCs. The receptor set was obtained from a female donor in good health and CMV-seronegative.

The V and J genes are TRBV13 and TRBJ2-7; TRBD1 aligns across 7 bases. V was pared by 8 bases and J by 0 bases, with 7 bases of the junction left unmatched. This CDR3 spans 14 amino acids. Germline-derived CDR1 and CDR2 are PRHDT and FYEKMQ (reference sequence). The CDR3 region has the DNA TGTGCCAGCGGGACAGCTGTCCTCTCCTACGAGCAGTACTTC. Its translation: CASGTAVLSYEQYF.

This chain joins TRBV11-3 and TRBJ2-7; perhaps TRBD1 as D (5 bases). Trimming cost V 0 bases and J 3 bases, with 15 bases left between them. The CDR3 loop spans 16 amino acids. Germline lookup yields CDR1 SGHNT and CDR2 YENEEA. CDR3 sequence (DNA): TGTGCCAGCAGCTTAGATGGTCAGGGAAAGGGCTACGAGCAGTACTTC. Translated, it gives CASSLDGQGKGYEQYF.

By frequency in the sample, this clone is medium-sized. The rearrangement joins TRBV6-4 to TRBJ2-2; 8 bases are shared with TRBD2. This CDR3 comprises 15 residues. Germline CDR1 MRHNA, CDR2 SNTAGT. With V trimmed by 6 bases and J by 7 bases, 10 bases remained unmatched. As DNA, the CDR3 is TGTGCCAGCAGCGCCCAGCGGGAGCCCCACGGGGAGCTGTTTTTT. This encodes CASSAQREPHGELFF.

V is TRBV5-4 and J is TRBJ2-1; the match to TRBD2 covers 10 bases. The CDR3 extends over 16 amino acids. V lost 0 bases, J lost 3 bases, and 3 bases stayed unmatched. CDR1 SGHNT and CDR2 YYREEE come from the germline V gene (reference sequence). The CDR3 DNA sequence: TGTGCCAGCAGCTTGGGTAGCGGGGGGTACTACAATGAGCAGTTCTTC. Translated: CASSLGSGGYYNEQFF.

In regard to this clone: This sample includes further DNA sequences coding for the same CDR3. The chain has TRBV7-9 and TRBJ2-5; TRBD1 aligns across 11 bases. The CDR3 has 14 residues. Germline V lookup: CDR1 SEHNR, CDR2 FQNEAQ (reference sequence). The trim removed 3 bases at V and 3 bases at J, leaving 0 bases unmatched. This CDR3 reads CASSLGQGEETQYF. CDR3 coding DNA: TGTGCCAGCAGCTTGGGACAGGGGGAAGAGACCCAGTACTTC.

The gene calls are TRBV6-5 and TRBJ2-7; D might be TRBD2 (5 bases). The V gene lost 9 bases and the J gene lost 3 bases, with 12 bases spanning the gap. CDR3 length equals 12 residues. Per the germline V gene, CDR1 is MNHEY and CDR2 is SVGAGI. The CDR3 loop is CASYAGLYEQYF. The CDR3 DNA follows: TGTGCCAGTTATGCGGGCCTCTACGAGCAGTACTTC.

The chain carries TRBV5-6 and TRBJ2-7; D perhaps matches TRBD2 (5 bases). CDR1 and CDR2 from the germline V gene are SGHDT and YYEEEE. V was pared by 5 bases and J by 6 bases, with 21 bases between. This CDR3 spans 15 amino acids. The CDR3 region is CASRLTRWGVGEQYF. In DNA, the CDR3 is TGTGCCAGCAGGTTAACCAGGTGGGGAGTAGGCGAGCAGTACTTC.

The gene calls are TRBV5-1 and TRBJ1-1, with D unclear. Germline CDR1 reads SGHRS; CDR2 reads YFSETQ. V lost 0 bases to trimming and J lost 0 bases, with 6 bases between them. This CDR3 has 14 residues. The CDR3 DNA sequence: TGCGCCAGCAGCTTGGACGCGATGAACACTGAAGCTTTCTTT. As protein: CASSLDAMNTEAFF.

The chain couples TRBV6-6 to TRBJ1-6; possible D gene TRBD1, 5 bases. Trimming cost V 4 bases and J 9 bases, with 10 bases left between them. The V gene's germline CDR1 is MNHNY and CDR2 SVGAGI (reference sequence). The CDR3 has 13 amino acids. The DNA for the CDR3 is TGTGCCAGCAGTTCAGGACATAGTTCACCCCTCCACTTT. Encoded protein: CASSSGHSSPLHF.

The chain carries TRBV7-2 and TRBJ2-5; D remains ambiguous. CDR1 and CDR2 (germline): SGHTA, FQGNSA. Trimming left V 5 bases short and J 3 bases short, with 4 bases between. The CDR3 extends over 11 amino acids. This CDR3 reads CASSLKETQYF. CDR3 DNA: TGTGCCAGCAGCCTAAAAGAGACCCAGTACTTC.

The chain links TRBV14 to TRBJ2-7; TRBD2 agrees at 13 bases. The germline V gene encodes CDR1 SGHDN and CDR2 FVKESK. The CDR3 extends over 15 amino acids. V was clipped by 5 bases and J by 4 bases; unmatched bases: 5. DNA for the CDR3: TGTGCCAGCAGCTCCGGACTAGCGGGAGCTTACGAGCAGTACTTC. Its protein is CASSSGLAGAYEQYF.

The genes are TRBV27 and TRBJ2-1; TRBD2 matches 11 bases. This CDR3 region has 16 residues. V was pared by 6 bases and J by 6 bases, with 10 bases of the junction left unmatched. CDR1 MNHEY and CDR2 SMNVEV come from the germline V gene (reference sequence). The CDR3 DNA is TGTGCCAGCAGGCCACTAGCGGGGGATGCGAGCAATGAGCAGTTCTTC. Amino acid sequence: CASRPLAGDASNEQFF.

This chain links TRBV28 with TRBJ2-7; TRBD1 is a possible D gene (5 bases). V was pared by 5 bases and J by 4 bases, with 9 bases between. The CDR3 has 12 residues. The germline V gene encodes CDR1 MDHEN and CDR2 SYDVKM. CDR3: CASSLDRYEQYF. The CDR3 DNA reads TGTGCCAGCAGTCTAGACAGATACGAGCAGTACTTC.

Comment on this clone: Other DNA sequences from this sample encode an identical CDR3 as well. The chain couples TRBV5-1 to TRBJ2-1; 14 bases are a match to TRBD2. CDR1 SGHRS and CDR2 YFSETQ come from the germline V gene. V lost 4 bases, J lost 4 bases, and 10 bases stayed unmatched. The CDR3 contains 18 residues. The CDR3 reads CASSLGGTSGSKYNEQFF. The CDR3 DNA sequence: TGCGCCAGCAGCCTAGGGGGGACTAGCGGGAGCAAGTACAATGAGCAGTTCTTC.

The chain carries TRBV10-2 and TRBJ1-2; TRBD1 matches 8 bases. Germline CDR1 reads WSHSY; CDR2 reads SAAADI. J was trimmed by 4 bases and V by 6 bases; bases with no gene match: 4. This CDR3 has 13 amino acids. CDR3 in DNA: TGCGCCAGCAGGGACAGGGCGAGCTATGGCTACACCTTC. Amino acid sequence: CASRDRASYGYTF.

V gene TRBV7-8 combines with J gene TRBJ2-1; possible D gene TRBD2, 5 bases. This CDR3 has 14 amino acids. The germline V gene encodes CDR1 SGHVS and CDR2 FQNEAQ. V lost 1 base to trimming and J lost 9 bases, with 13 bases between them. The CDR3 nucleotides read TGTGCCAGCAGCTTAGTGTCTAGCTTCACTGAGCAGTTCTTC. Translation: CASSLVSSFTEQFF.

This rearrangement joins TRBV21-1 to TRBJ1-1; the table's D call TRBD1 went unverified against the DNA. TRBV21-1 is annotated as a pseudogene. The CDR3 covers 14 residues. CDR3 coding DNA: TGTGCCAGCAGCAAAGCCAAAAGGACAGTTGAAGCTTTCTTT. The encoded protein is CASSKAKRTVEAFF.

This chain uses TRBV30 with TRBJ1-4; D unclear. There are 16 residues in the CDR3. Germline CDR1 is GTSNPN and CDR2 is SVGIG (reference sequence). V was pared by 0 bases and J by 0 bases, with 11 bases between. For the CDR3, the DNA is TGTGCCTGGAGTGTTCCGGGAAGTGCAACTAATGAAAAACTGTTTTTT. This gives the protein CAWSVPGSATNEKLFF.

The chain links TRBV9 to TRBJ2-6; TRBD1 might be the D (6 bases). This CDR3 has 16 residues. Trimming left V 2 bases short and J 4 bases short, with 13 bases between. Germline values: CDR1 SGDLS, CDR2 YYNGEE. The CDR3 here is CASSVYGGSGANVLTF. In DNA form, the CDR3 reads TGTGCCAGCAGCGTGTATGGGGGCTCCGGGGCCAACGTCCTGACTTTC.

A few counts support this clone. The gene calls are TRBV7-2 and TRBJ2-7, with a possible D match to TRBD1 (7 bases). Trimming removed 5 bases from V and 3 bases from J, with 14 bases in between. CDR3 size: 14 residues. Germline V CDR1 and CDR2: SGHTA, FQGNSA. The CDR3: CASSTAGGGYEQYF. The CDR3 nucleotides read TGTGCCAGCAGCACGGCAGGGGGAGGCTACGAGCAGTACTTC.

This chain uses TRBV6-5 with TRBJ2-5; 12 positions agree with TRBD2. Germline V gives CDR1 MNHEY, CDR2 SVGAGI. The CDR3 is 14 amino acids. With V trimmed by 6 bases and J by 4 bases, 3 bases remained unmatched. Here the CDR3 DNA reads TGTGCCAGCAGGACTAGCGGGAGCCCAGAGACCCAGTACTTC. Residues: CASRTSGSPETQYF.

The V gene is TRBV5-4, the J gene TRBJ2-5; 11 nucleotides agree with TRBD2. This CDR3 has 16 amino acids. J lost 4 bases, V lost 2 bases, and 7 bases had no gene match. Looked up from germline, CDR1 is SGHNT and CDR2 is YYREEE (reference sequence). CDR3 loop: CASSFGSGRAGETQYF. The CDR3, as DNA: TGTGCCAGCAGCTTTGGTAGCGGGAGGGCCGGAGAGACCCAGTACTTC.

The J gene is TRBJ1-1, the V gene TRBV6-1, with no clear D. CDR1 and CDR2 from the germline V gene are MNHNS and SASEGT. With 8 bases removed from V and 0 bases from J, the gap between germline ends came to 10 bases. The CDR3 contains 13 residues. This CDR3 reads CASLEGMNTEAFF. In nucleotides, the CDR3 is TGTGCCAGCTTGGAGGGAATGAACACTGAAGCTTTCTTT.

The chain employs TRBV27 and TRBJ2-7; tentatively, D is TRBD1 (6 bases). The CDR3 has 12 residues. V gave up 8 bases and J gave up 6 bases, with 14 bases separating them. Germline loops: CDR1 MNHEY, CDR2 SMNVEV (reference sequence). The CDR3 DNA is TGTGCCAGCGGGGGACAAATATGCGAGCAGTACTTC. Translation: CASGGQICEQYF.

The V call is TRBV30, the J call TRBJ2-5; 14 bases match TRBD2. There are 16 residues in the CDR3. Germline CDR1 is GTSNPN and CDR2 is SVGIG (reference sequence). V lost 3 bases and J lost 2; bases outside the gene matches: 5. CDR3 in amino acids: CAWSDGLAGGQETQYF. CDR3 DNA: TGTGCCTGGAGCGACGGACTAGCGGGGGGTCAAGAGACCCAGTACTTC.

Comment on this clone: A read error may account for a junction end that differs from germline. V and J are TRBV7-9 and TRBJ2-7, with D maybe TRBD2 (7 bases). Looked up from germline, CDR1 is SEHNR and CDR2 is FQNEAQ (reference sequence). The CDR3 covers 16 residues. CDR3 bases: TGTTCCAGCAGCCCCTCGGGGGGCGCGGAAGTTTACGAGCAGTACTTC. Protein: CSSSPSGGAEVYEQYF.

This chain uses TRBV4-2 with TRBJ1-6; D is perhaps TRBD1 (6 bases). The CDR3 spans 14 residues. Trimming removed 4 bases at V and 18 bases at J, with 22 bases between. Looked up from germline, CDR1 is LGHNA and CDR2 is YNFKEQ. CDR3 sequence (DNA): TGTGCCAGCAGCCCCCAGGCCAACTCCGGGACAACCCACTTT. It is translated as CASSPQANSGTTHF.

The chain combines TRBV5-1 with TRBJ2-7; 10 bases are a match to TRBD2. The CDR3 loop spans 16 amino acids. V was clipped by 3 bases and J by 0 bases; unmatched bases: 6. CDR1 and CDR2 (germline): SGHRS, YFSETQ. The CDR3 DNA reads TGCGCCAGCAGCTCCGGACTAGCGGAGAGCTCCTACGAGCAGTACTTC. Translating it yields CASSSGLAESSYEQYF.

This clone was counted only a few times. The chain links TRBV27 to TRBJ2-7; a weak D match, TRBD1 (5 bases). The V gene lost 3 bases and the J gene lost 2 bases, with 8 bases spanning the gap. This CDR3 spans 13 amino acids. Germline V gene data show CDR1 as MNHEY and CDR2 as SMNVEV (reference sequence). This chain's CDR3 is CASSFDSTYEQYF. CDR3 DNA: TGTGCCAGCAGTTTTGACAGTACCTACGAGCAGTACTTC.